The TCR beta chain under discussion was sequenced for a study of cytomegalovirus exposure and HLA in healthy donors. Notes on the study in general: With later analysis, a missense DCLRE1C variant became linked to TCR beta V- and J-gene trimming. Overall, some 160 TCR beta chains were annotated as cytomegalovirus-associated.

About this clone itself: Antigen specificity is unknown.

V was cut by 4 bases and J by 6 bases, with 15 bases left in between. CDR1 and CDR2 (germline): SGHTA, FQGNSA. This CDR3 region has 14 residues. PCR amplification relied on 60 Vbeta primers (plus 13 Jbeta primers). In the authors' workflow: As a later analysis found, there were 80 million or so unique TCR beta chains, of which some 9.9 million were shared. Clones were read by immunoSEQ multiplex PCR, and TCRdb kept only the in-frame ones, dropping some. V and J calls and clone size come straight from that table; D and trimming were deduced from the DNA. The sample holds approximately 110,000 clones, around 70% seen once.

Material for sequencing was PBMCs. The genes are TRBV7-2 and TRBJ1-2, with a weak D call TRBD1 (5 bases). This TCR derives from a woman aged 40-49 years in good health and CMV-seropositive. The DNA of the CDR3 is TGTGCCAGCAGCTCCAGTTTTGGGGGGAATGGCTACACCTTC. Residues: CASSSSFGGNGYTF.